The subject of this entry is one T cell receptor (beta chain). Its specificity is not known. This entry comes from a study of shared clonotypes between healthy human individuals. On the study more broadly: CD8 memory received one plate per donor, CD8 naive two, CD4 memory three and CD4 naive three. General observations from the study: An expected dependence of interdonor clonotype sharing on sequencing depth was noted. Donors were few, which limited the genetic and exposure-history diversity represented.

TCRdb keeps only in-frame clones here, not all; method: immunoSEQ multiplex PCR. The repertoire consists of more than 500,000 clones, with roughly 95% occurring once and the leading ten covering about 0.067%. Sequenced material: naive CD4+ T cells sorted from blood. The subset was: CD45RA+ positively selected. This receptor was taken from a woman in her twenties or thirties in good health.

The CDR3 DNA reads as TGCGCCAGCAGCCCCTTAGGGGACAGGGTCTACGAGCAGTACTTC. Its translation is CASSPLGDRVYEQYF. This chain uses TRBV4-1 with TRBJ2-7, with 9 positions matching TRBD1. Germline V lookup: CDR1 MGHRA, CDR2 YSYEKL. The CDR3 extends over 15 amino acids. With 4 bases clipped from V and 3 bases from J, the junction kept 7 bases outside the gene matches.